The rows below give T cell receptor beta chains drawn from one sample of a study of sequential checkpoint blockade in melanoma. Libraries were prepared by immunoSEQ multiplex PCR; TCRdb keeps only in-frame clonotypes and omits some of them. The sample contains thousands of clones, around 43% of which appear only once. The sequencing used CD8+ T cells sorted from blood (inferred from file names), collected from a patient given nivolumab and ipilimumab in sequence. Source of these receptors: a human donor with melanoma. Each CDR3 is given with its conserved first and last residue. D genes are given only for firm matches. Size values are once, few and many counts, or a class for expanded clones, and some rows have none.

CDR3: CATSSRDRGLYEQYF
DNA: TGTGCCACCAGCAGCCGGGACAGGGGGCTGTACGAGCAGTACTTC
D: TRBD1
J: TRBJ2-7
size: medium-sized
V: TRBV15

CDR3: CASRPSDGYEQYF
DNA: TGTGCCAGCCGCCCGAGCGATGGCTACGAGCAGTACTTC
D: .
J: TRBJ2-7
size: .
V: TRBV6-6

CDR3: CASSAGQLYEQYF
DNA: TGTGCCAGTAGTGCCGGACAGCTCTACGAGCAGTACTTC
D: .
J: TRBJ2-7
size: .
V: TRBV19

CDR3: CASSLSRDSPNEKLFF
DNA: TGTGCCAGCAGCTTATCCCGGGACAGCCCCAATGAAAAACTGTTTTTT
D: TRBD1
J: TRBJ1-4
size: .
V: TRBV7-2

CDR3: CASAHRDTTYEQYF
DNA: TGTGCCAGCGCCCACCGGGACACTACCTACGAGCAGTACTTC
D: .
J: TRBJ2-7
size: .
V: TRBV4-2

CDR3: CASSLVGTGIYEQYF
DNA: TGTGCCAGCAGCTTGGTGGGGACAGGGATCTACGAGCAGTACTTC
D: TRBD1
J: TRBJ2-7
size: medium-sized
V: TRBV5-6

CDR3: CASPTQAEYAGANVLTF
DNA: TGTGCCAGCCCAACCCAAGCGGAGTACGCTGGGGCCAACGTCCTGACTTTC
D: .
J: TRBJ2-6
size: hyperexpanded
V: TRBV14

CDR3: CASSLQGANYEQYF
DNA: TGTGCCAGCAGTTTACAGGGGGCTAACTACGAGCAGTACTTC
D: TRBD1
J: TRBJ2-7
size: large
V: TRBV27

CDR3: CASRLGTGVYEQYF
DNA: TGTGCCAGCAGACTAGGGACAGGGGTCTACGAGCAGTACTTC
D: TRBD1
J: TRBJ2-7
size: few
V: TRBV6-6

CDR3: CASRITSGSTYEQYF
DNA: TGTGCCAGCAGGATTACTAGCGGTAGCACCTACGAGCAGTACTTC
D: TRBD2
J: TRBJ2-7
size: .
V: TRBV27

CDR3: CASSLVRAGVEQFF
DNA: TGTGCCAGCAGCTTAGTTCGGGCGGGAGTCGAGCAGTTCTTC
D: TRBD2
J: TRBJ2-1
size: .
V: TRBV7-9

CDR3: CASSDRVGNQPQHF
DNA: TGTGCCAGTAGTGACAGGGTGGGCAATCAGCCCCAGCATTTT
D: TRBD1
J: TRBJ1-5
size: .
V: TRBV19

CDR3: CATSRDRRALNEKLFF
DNA: TGTGCCACCAGCAGAGATCGGAGGGCCCTGAATGAAAAACTGTTTTTT
D: .
J: TRBJ1-4
size: .
V: TRBV15

CDR3: CASSLRGGGYEQYF
DNA: TGTGCCAGCAGCTTACGGGGGGGCGGGTACGAGCAGTACTTC
D: TRBD2
J: TRBJ2-7
size: .
V: TRBV7-9

CDR3: CASSPGSDQPQHF
DNA: TGTGCCAGCAGTCCAGGGTCCGATCAGCCCCAGCATTTT
D: .
J: TRBJ1-5
size: few
V: TRBV28

CDR3: CGRPRRGRTYF
DNA: TGTGGGCGACCCAGGCGGGGACGGACCTACTTC
D: .
J: TRBJ2-7
size: .
V: TRBV6-5

CDR3: CASSATGDYEYEQYF
DNA: TGCGCCAGCAGCGCGACAGGGGACTACGAGTACGAGCAGTACTTC
D: .
J: TRBJ2-7
size: .
V: TRBV4-3

CDR3: CASSSRTSGDLTDTQYF
DNA: TGTGCCAGCAGCTCACGGACTAGCGGGGACCTCACAGATACGCAGTATTTT
D: TRBD2
J: TRBJ2-3
size: .
V: TRBV11-2

CDR3: CASSLGQGYGYTF
DNA: TGTGCCAGCAGTTTAGGACAGGGGTATGGCTACACCTTC
D: TRBD1
J: TRBJ1-2
size: .
V: TRBV28

CDR3: CAWTDNSYEQYF
DNA: TGTGCCTGGACGGACAACTCCTACGAGCAGTACTTC
D: .
J: TRBJ2-7
size: .
V: TRBV30

CDR3: CASSQDLRDQPQHF
DNA: TGCGCCAGCAGCCAAGATCTGAGGGATCAGCCCCAGCATTTT
D: .
J: TRBJ1-5
size: few
V: TRBV4-3

CDR3: CASSYSFRGYEQYF
DNA: TGTGCCAGCAGTTACTCGTTCAGGGGGTACGAGCAGTACTTC
D: TRBD1
J: TRBJ2-7
size: .
V: TRBV6-5

CDR3: CASSLGGPTF
DNA: TGTGCCAGCAGCTTAGGAGGTCCCACCTTC
D: .
J: TRBJ1-2
size: medium-sized
V: TRBV7-9

CDR3: CASSLASVSGNTIYF
DNA: TGTGCCAGCAGCTTAGCGTCTGTCTCTGGAAACACCATATATTTT
D: .
J: TRBJ1-3
size: .
V: TRBV7-6

CDR3: CASSLGEGAVYGYTF
DNA: TGTGCCAGCAGCCTAGGTGAGGGGGCGGTCTATGGCTACACCTTC
D: TRBD1
J: TRBJ1-2
size: .
V: TRBV7-9

CDR3: CASSQEEGSSGNTIYF
DNA: TGTGCCAGCAGCCAAGAGGAGGGGTCGTCTGGAAACACCATATATTTT
D: .
J: TRBJ1-3
size: .
V: TRBV4-2

CDR3: CASSSPFQTGEPYEQYF
DNA: TGCGCCAGCAGTTCTCCTTTTCAGACAGGGGAACCCTACGAGCAGTACTTC
D: TRBD1
J: TRBJ2-7
size: .
V: TRBV5-1

CDR3: CALYTAYEQYF
DNA: TGTGCCCTATACACAGCCTACGAGCAGTACTTC
D: .
J: TRBJ2-7
size: medium-sized
V: TRBV30

CDR3: CAWSVGRVYEQYF
DNA: TGTGCCTGGAGTGTAGGCAGGGTGTACGAGCAGTACTTC
D: .
J: TRBJ2-7
size: .
V: TRBV30

CDR3: CASSREQGSYYYEQYF
DNA: TGTGCCAGCAGCCGAGAACAGGGTTCATATTATTACGAGCAGTACTTC
D: .
J: TRBJ2-7
size: .
V: TRBV14

CDR3: CASSQGSGTFIIF
DNA: TGTGCCAGCAGCCAAGGCAGCGGGACGTTTATTATTTTT
D: .
J: TRBJ1-4
size: once
V: TRBV14

CDR3: CASSFNRGKKEKLFF
DNA: TGTGCCAGCAGTTTCAACAGGGGAAAGAAAGAAAAACTGTTTTTT
D: TRBD1
J: TRBJ1-4
size: .
V: TRBV6-5

CDR3: CAVKRAGVLYEQYF
DNA: TGTGCCGTTAAAAGAGCGGGAGTCCTCTACGAGCAGTACTTC
D: TRBD2
J: TRBJ2-7
size: medium-sized
V: TRBV28

CDR3: CASSLGGYEQYF
DNA: TGTGCCAGCAGTTTAGGAGGATACGAGCAGTACTTC
D: .
J: TRBJ2-7
size: .
V: TRBV27

CDR3: CASSFRQGAWEQYF
DNA: TGCGCCAGCAGCTTCCGGCAGGGGGCGTGGGAGCAGTACTTC
D: TRBD1
J: TRBJ2-7
size: .
V: TRBV5-1

CDR3: CASSIRAATYEQYF
DNA: TGTGCCAGCAGTATCCGAGCGGCTACCTACGAGCAGTACTTC
D: .
J: TRBJ2-7
size: .
V: TRBV27

CDR3: CASSSPRGDGYTF
DNA: TGTGCCAGCAGTTCCCCCAGGGGGGATGGCTACACCTTC
D: TRBD1
J: TRBJ1-2
size: few
V: TRBV6-5

CDR3: CAWRRGGTEAFF
DNA: TGTGCCTGGAGGCGGGGGGGCACTGAAGCTTTCTTT
D: .
J: TRBJ1-1
size: .
V: TRBV30